This TCR beta chain was documented in a study of cytomegalovirus exposure and HLA in healthy donors. As to this clone: The target antigen is unknown.

60 Vbeta and 13 Jbeta primers were used in PCR. TCRdb's table, derived via immunoSEQ multiplex PCR, lists solely in-frame clones and lacks some. The sample contains 55,000 to 70,000 clones, 80% of which appear only once. Findings and caveats of the study: According to an earlier analysis, most TCR beta V segments yielded productive rearrangements about 90% or about 30% of the time. In vitro assays verified that three CMV-associated chains recognized CMV antigens specifically.

Germline CDR1 is SGHRS and CDR2 is YFSETQ. V shed 0 bases, J shed 1 base, and the junction held 1 base outside the gene matches. The CDR3 totals 17 residues. This TCR derives from a woman aged 40 to 55 in good health and CMV-seronegative. J is TRBJ2-6 and V is TRBV5-1; 10 positions agree with TRBD1. What was sequenced was PBMCs. The CDR3 bases are TGCGCCAGCAGCTTGGGGACAGGGGGTTCTGGGGCCAACGTCCTGACTTTC. Protein sequence: CASSLGTGGSGANVLTF.